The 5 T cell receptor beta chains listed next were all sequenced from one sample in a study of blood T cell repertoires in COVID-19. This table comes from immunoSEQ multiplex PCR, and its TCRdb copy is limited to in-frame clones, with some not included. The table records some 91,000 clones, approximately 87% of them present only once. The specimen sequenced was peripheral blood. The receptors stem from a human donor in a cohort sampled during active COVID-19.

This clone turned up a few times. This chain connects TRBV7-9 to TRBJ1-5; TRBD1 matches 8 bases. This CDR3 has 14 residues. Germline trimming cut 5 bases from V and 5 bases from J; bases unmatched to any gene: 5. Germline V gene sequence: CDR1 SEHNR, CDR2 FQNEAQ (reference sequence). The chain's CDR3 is CASSTDRGYQPQHF. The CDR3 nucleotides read TGTGCCAGCAGCACAGACAGGGGCTATCAGCCCCAGCATTTT.

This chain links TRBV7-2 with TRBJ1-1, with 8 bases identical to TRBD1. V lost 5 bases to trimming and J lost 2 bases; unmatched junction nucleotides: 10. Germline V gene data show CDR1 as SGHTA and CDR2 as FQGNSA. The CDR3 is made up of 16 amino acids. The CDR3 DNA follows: TGTGCCAGCAGCCCGGACAGGGACGGCATTAACACTGAAGCTTTCTTT. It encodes CASSPDRDGINTEAFF.

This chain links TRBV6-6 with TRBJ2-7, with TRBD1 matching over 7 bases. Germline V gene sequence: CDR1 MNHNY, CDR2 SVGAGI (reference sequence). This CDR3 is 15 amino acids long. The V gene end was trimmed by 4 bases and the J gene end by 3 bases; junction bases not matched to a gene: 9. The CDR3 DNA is TGTGCCAGCAGTTCACAGGGGAGTTCCCTCTACGAGCAGTACTTC. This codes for CASSSQGSSLYEQYF.

CDR3 residues: CASSSTTDRAGGYTF. The CDR3 nucleotides read TGTGCCAGCAGCTCCACGACCGACAGGGCGGGCGGCTACACCTTC. The rearrangement uses TRBV11-1 and TRBJ1-2; TRBD1 agrees at 7 bases. CDR3 length equals 15 residues. V lost 4 bases to trimming and J lost 8 bases; unmatched junction nucleotides: 13. Germline values: CDR1 SGHAT, CDR2 FQDESV (reference sequence).

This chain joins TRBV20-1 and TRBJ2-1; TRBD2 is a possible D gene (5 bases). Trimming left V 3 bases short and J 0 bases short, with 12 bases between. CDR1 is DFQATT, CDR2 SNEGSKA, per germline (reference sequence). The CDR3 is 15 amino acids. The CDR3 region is CSASLAGSSYNEQFF. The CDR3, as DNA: TGCAGTGCTAGTCTCGCGGGCAGCTCCTACAATGAGCAGTTCTTC.